This T cell receptor (beta chain) was profiled in a study of OX40 agonist ivuxolimab in advanced cancers. Points from the study as a whole: Clonal expansion among partial responders at 0.1-3.0 mg/kg ranked near the lowest.

The CDR3 covers 14 residues. From germline, CDR1 is LNHDA and CDR2 SQIVND (reference sequence). V was clipped by 2 bases and J by 4 bases, with 10 bases between them. The assay was immunoSEQ multiplex PCR, and TCRdb's table has in-frame clones only and misses some. The sample shows around 69,000 clones, about 83% of them seen only once. In this sample, this clone turned up once. Its specificity is unknown. The clonotype originates from an adult with an advanced solid tumor such as melanoma, head and neck, liver or kidney cancer. Sequencing was performed on CD4+ or CD8+ T cells sorted from blood, taken in a trial of the OX40 agonist ivuxolimab. The V and J genes are TRBV19 and TRBJ2-3; D remains unclear. CDR3 region: CASSITPGADTQYF. CDR3 nucleotides: TGTGCCAGTAGTATAACCCCTGGGGCAGATACGCAGTATTTT. The full variable domain, rest sourced from reference TRBV19 and TRBJ2-3, is DGGITQSPKYLFRKEGQNVTLSCEQNLNHDAMYWYRQDPGQGLRLIYYSQIVNDFQKGDIAEGYSVSREKKESFPLTVTSAQKNPTAFYLCASSITPGADTQYFGPGTRLTVL.